This T cell receptor (beta chain) was identified during a study of beta chain features in type 1 diabetes. Trimming took off 5 bases at V and 0 bases at J, with 14 bases between the two ends. The germline gives CDR1 SEHNR, CDR2 FQNEAQ (reference sequence). This CDR3 contains 16 residues. Since all of the isolated RNA was reverse transcribed, expressed TCRB transcripts were what got sequenced. The assay was immunoSEQ multiplex PCR, and TCRdb's table has in-frame clones only and misses some. The repertoire has a few hundred thousand clones, around 12% of them found once; the top ten carry approximately 0.01%. The table lists this clone with a few counts. Its target is not known. Study-level results: Insertion counts at VDJ junctions were lower in type 1 diabetes patients, who also showed more deletions there. The naive, central memory and Treg TCRB repertoires showed an apparent similarity that was greater among patients than among healthy donors. Shortening of TCRB CDR3s, moderate but significant, appeared in all four CD4+ subsets of Type 1 diabetes patients.

The chain links TRBV7-9 to TRBJ2-1; D perhaps matches TRBD1 (6 bases). The sample comprised naive CD4+ T cells from blood. The source is a woman aged 18-29 years with type 1 diabetes. CDR3 nucleotides: TGTGCCAGCAGCGTCTCCAGGGGCCTCTCCTACAATGAGCAGTTCTTC. It yields the protein CASSVSRGLSYNEQFF. The variable domain in full, completed from reference TRBV7-9 and TRBJ2-1, reads DTGVSQNPRHKITKRGQNVTFRCDPISEHNRLYWYRQTLGQGPEFLTYFQNEAQLEKSRLLSDRFSAERPKGSFSTLEIQRTEQGDSAMYLCASSVSRGLSYNEQFFGPGTRLTVL.